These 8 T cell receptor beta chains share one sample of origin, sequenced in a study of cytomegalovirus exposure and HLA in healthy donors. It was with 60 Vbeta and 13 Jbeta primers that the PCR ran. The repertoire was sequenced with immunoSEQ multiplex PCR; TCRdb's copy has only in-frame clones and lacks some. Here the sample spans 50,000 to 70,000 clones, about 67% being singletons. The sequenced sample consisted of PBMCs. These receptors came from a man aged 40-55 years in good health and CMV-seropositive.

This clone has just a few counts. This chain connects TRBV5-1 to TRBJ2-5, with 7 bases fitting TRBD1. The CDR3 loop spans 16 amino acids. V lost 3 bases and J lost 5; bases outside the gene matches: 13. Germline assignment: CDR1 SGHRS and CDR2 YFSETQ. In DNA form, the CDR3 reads TGCGCCAGCAGCTCCGGGACAGTAAATCAAAGGGAGACCCAGTACTTC. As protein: CASSSGTVNQRETQYF.

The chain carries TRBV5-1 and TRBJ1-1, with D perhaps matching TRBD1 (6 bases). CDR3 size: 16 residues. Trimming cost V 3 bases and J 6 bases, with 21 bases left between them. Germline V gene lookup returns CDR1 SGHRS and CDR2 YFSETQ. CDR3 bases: TGCGCCAGCAGCTCATACCGGGACATCGGTTGGGCTGAAGCTTTCTTT. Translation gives CASSSYRDIGWAEAFF.

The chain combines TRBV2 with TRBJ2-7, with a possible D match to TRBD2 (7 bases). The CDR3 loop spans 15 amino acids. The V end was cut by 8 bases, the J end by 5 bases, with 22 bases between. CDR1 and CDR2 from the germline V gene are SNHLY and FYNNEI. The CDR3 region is CASARGGGPMNEQYF. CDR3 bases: TGTGCCAGCGCCAGAGGGGGGGGCCCAATGAACGAGCAGTACTTC.

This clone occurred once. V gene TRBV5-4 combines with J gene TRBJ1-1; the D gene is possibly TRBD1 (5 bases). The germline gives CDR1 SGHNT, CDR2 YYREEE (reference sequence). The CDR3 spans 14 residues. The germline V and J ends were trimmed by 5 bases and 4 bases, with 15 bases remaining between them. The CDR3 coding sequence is TGTGCCAGCAGGGGGCGCTTCGGGGGCACTGAAGCTTTCTTT. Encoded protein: CASRGRFGGTEAFF.

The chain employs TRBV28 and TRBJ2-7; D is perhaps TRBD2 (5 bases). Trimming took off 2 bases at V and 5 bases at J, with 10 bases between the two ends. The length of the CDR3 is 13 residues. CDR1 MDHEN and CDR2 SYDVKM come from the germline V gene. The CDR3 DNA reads TGTGCCAGCAGTTTACGGGTTAGCGACGAGCAGTACTTC. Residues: CASSLRVSDEQYF.

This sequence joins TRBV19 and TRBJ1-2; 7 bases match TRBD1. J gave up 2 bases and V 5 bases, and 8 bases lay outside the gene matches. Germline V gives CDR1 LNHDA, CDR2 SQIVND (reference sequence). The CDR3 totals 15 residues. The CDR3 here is CASSSSTGRNYGYTF. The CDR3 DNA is TGTGCCAGTAGTTCCTCGACAGGGAGGAACTATGGCTACACCTTC.

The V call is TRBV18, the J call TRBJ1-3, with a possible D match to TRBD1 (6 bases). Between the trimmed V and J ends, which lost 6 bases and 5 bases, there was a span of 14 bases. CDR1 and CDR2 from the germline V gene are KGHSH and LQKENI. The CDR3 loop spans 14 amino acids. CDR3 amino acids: CASSPSGQRNTIYF. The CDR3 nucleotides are TGTGCCAGCTCTCCCTCTGGACAGAGAAACACCATATATTTT.

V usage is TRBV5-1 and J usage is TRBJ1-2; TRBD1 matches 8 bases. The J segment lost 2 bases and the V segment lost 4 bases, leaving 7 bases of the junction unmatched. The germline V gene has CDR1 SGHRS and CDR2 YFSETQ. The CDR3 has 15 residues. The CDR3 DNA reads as TGCGCCAGCAGCCCTTCACGGACAGGGAACTATGGCTACACCTTC. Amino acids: CASSPSRTGNYGYTF. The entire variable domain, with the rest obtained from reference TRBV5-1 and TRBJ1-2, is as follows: KAGVTQTPRYLIKTRGQQVTLSCSPISGHRSVSWYQQTPGQGLQFLFEYFSETQRNKGNFPGRFSGRQFSNSRSEMNVSTLELGDSALYLCASSPSRTGNYGYTFGSGTRLTVV.